One sample yielded the 26 T cell receptor beta chains listed below, sequenced in a study of blood T cell repertoires in COVID-19. This table comes from immunoSEQ multiplex PCR, and its TCRdb copy is limited to in-frame clones, with some not included. The repertoire has 150,000 or so clones, around 90% of them found once; the top ten carry over 4.5%. The sequencing input was peripheral blood. The receptors here all came from a human donor in a cohort sampled during active COVID-19.

V usage is TRBV6-5 and J usage is TRBJ1-1, with D perhaps matching TRBD1 (5 bases). This CDR3 spans 13 amino acids. Germline loops: CDR1 MNHEY, CDR2 SVGAGI. Trimming took off 4 bases at V and 5 bases at J, with 11 bases between the two ends. The CDR3 DNA sequence: TGTGCCAGCAGTTCTCGGGGGGGGACTGAAGCTTTCTTT. It is translated as CASSSRGGTEAFF.

The chain is built from TRBV9 and TRBJ1-2; 9 nucleotides match TRBD1. The CDR3 length is 15 residues. CDR1 is SGDLS, CDR2 YYNGEE, per germline. Trimming at V came to 3 bases and at J to 5 bases, leaving 8 bases not matched to a gene. CDR3: CASSGNGTGRYGYTF. As DNA, the CDR3 is TGTGCCAGCAGCGGTAATGGGACAGGGAGATATGGCTACACCTTC.

The chain combines TRBV24-1 with TRBJ2-7; the match to TRBD2 covers 8 bases. CDR1 KGHDR and CDR2 SFDVKD come from the germline V gene. This CDR3 is built from 15 residues. V dropped 4 bases and J dropped 2; count of bases not matched to a gene: 6. CDR3 residues: CATSDPAGGTYEQYF. The CDR3 nucleotides read TGTGCCACCAGTGACCCGGCGGGGGGCACCTACGAGCAGTACTTC.

The chain recombines TRBV6-5 with TRBJ1-2; 7 nucleotides line up with TRBD1. The CDR3 sequence is 14 residues long. Germline V lookup: CDR1 MNHEY, CDR2 SVGAGI. V trimming: 6 bases; J trimming: 7 bases; junction bases outside the gene matches: 11. As DNA, the CDR3 is TGTGCCAGCAGGGATACAGGGGCCCAGGGTGGCTACACCTTC. This translates into CASRDTGAQGGYTF.

This sequence joins TRBV27 and TRBJ1-2; perhaps TRBD1 as D (5 bases). The length of the CDR3 is 12 residues. Trimming stripped 2 bases from V and 6 bases from J, with 7 bases between. The V gene's germline CDR1 is MNHEY and CDR2 SMNVEV (reference sequence). Here the CDR3 DNA reads TGTGCCAGCAGTTTAAAGGGGAATGGCTACACCTTC. It specifies CASSLKGNGYTF.

DNA of the CDR3: TGTGCCTGGAGCACGACAGGGTCCAATCAGCCCCAGCATTTT. Translation gives CAWSTTGSNQPQHF. V gene TRBV30 combines with J gene TRBJ1-5; 7 nucleotides line up with TRBD1. J was trimmed by 3 bases and V by 3 bases; bases with no gene match: 5. Germline V gives CDR1 GTSNPN, CDR2 SVGIG (reference sequence). This CDR3 comprises 14 residues.

This sequence joins TRBV5-1 and TRBJ2-1, with 7 bases fitting TRBD2. The CDR3 extends over 13 amino acids. Losses at the gene ends were 0 bases for V and 7 bases for J; bases not matched to a gene: 1. The V gene's germline CDR1 is SGHRS and CDR2 YFSETQ. As DNA, the CDR3 is TGCGCCAGCAGCTTGGTCGGGGGGAATGAGCAGTTCTTC. Its translation: CASSLVGGNEQFF.

The rearrangement uses TRBV7-9 and TRBJ1-6; TRBD1 might be the D (6 bases). V was shortened by 5 bases and J by 4 bases, with 12 bases between the two germline ends. Germline V gene data show CDR1 as SEHNR and CDR2 as FQNEAQ (reference sequence). This CDR3 spans 15 amino acids. CDR3 sequence (DNA): TGTGCCAGCAGCCGACAGGATGAATATAATTCACCCCTCCACTTT. It encodes CASSRQDEYNSPLHF.

This clone was found once. The V gene is TRBV2, the J gene TRBJ2-7; 7 positions match TRBD1. The germline V gene has CDR1 SNHLY and CDR2 FYNNEI. V was clipped by 6 bases and J by 2 bases; unmatched bases: 16. The CDR3 loop spans 17 amino acids. The DNA for the CDR3 is TGTGCCAGCAGCGACCCGGGGATGGACAGGCCCCCCTACGAGCAGTACTTC. The encoded protein is CASSDPGMDRPPYEQYF.

This clone was seen ten or more times. The same CDR3 arises from other DNA sequences in this sample as well. The rearrangement links TRBV7-6 to TRBJ2-7; D is perhaps TRBD1 (7 bases). Trimming removed 1 base at V and 7 bases at J, with 11 bases between. This CDR3 is 13 amino acids long. The germline V gene has CDR1 SGHVS and CDR2 FNYEAQ. The CDR3 nucleotides are TGTGCCAGCAGCTTAGAGACAGGGAGGGAGCAGTACTTC. As protein: CASSLETGREQYF.

Only a few counts were recorded for this clone. The rearrangement joins TRBV19 to TRBJ2-7, with 7 bases identical to TRBD1. This CDR3 has 13 residues. Germline trimming cut 3 bases from V and 3 bases from J; bases unmatched to any gene: 2. Germline CDR1 and CDR2: LNHDA and SQIVND (reference sequence). CDR3 nucleotides: TGTGCCAGTAGTATTGGACAGGACTACGAGCAGTACTTC. This gives the protein CASSIGQDYEQYF.

The rearrangement joins TRBV6-2 or TRBV6-3 to TRBJ2-5; TRBD2 agrees at 7 bases. V lost 6 bases and J lost 2; bases outside the gene matches: 9. CDR3 length: 15 residues. Germline CDR1 is MNHEY and CDR2 is SVGEGT. CDR3 coding DNA: TGTGCCAGCAGCGGTGTCGGGGGGACTCAAGAGACCCAGTACTTC. This codes for CASSGVGGTQETQYF.

This clone was counted between two and nine times. Compared with germline, one end of the junction differs, possibly owing to a read error. The chain has TRBV27 and TRBJ2-4, with D perhaps given as TRBD1 or TRBD2 (6 bases each). This CDR3 is 13 amino acids long. CDR1 MNHEY and CDR2 SMNVEV come from the germline V gene (reference sequence). Here the CDR3 DNA reads TGTACCAGCGGGTCTGGCAGGGGTGACATTCAGTACTTC. Its protein product is CTSGSGRGDIQYF.

The gene calls are TRBV6-5 and TRBJ1-2; 10 bases agree with TRBD1. With V trimmed by 6 bases and J by 2 bases, 6 bases remained unmatched. CDR3 size: 15 residues. The germline CDR1 and CDR2 sequences are MNHEY and SVGAGI. CDR3: CASRSPGQGNYGYTF. The CDR3 nucleotides are TGTGCCAGCAGATCACCGGGACAGGGGAACTATGGCTACACCTTC.

This clone has a single count. The V call is TRBV5-6, the J call TRBJ2-7, with 12 positions matching TRBD1. V dropped 2 bases and J dropped 7; count of bases not matched to a gene: 10. CDR1 SGHDT and CDR2 YYEEEE come from the germline V gene. The CDR3 extends over 16 amino acids. DNA for the CDR3: TGTGCCAGCAGCTTAAGAACCGGGACAGGGGGCCTAGAGCAGTACTTC. This encodes CASSLRTGTGGLEQYF.

The chain couples TRBV19 to TRBJ2-7; 10 positions match TRBD2. V shed 3 bases, J shed 4 bases, and the junction held 6 bases outside the gene matches. The CDR3 runs to 15 residues. Looked up from germline, CDR1 is LNHDA and CDR2 is SQIVND (reference sequence). CDR3 coding DNA: TGTGCCAGTAGTATCGTAGCGGGGGGCCCGTACGAGCAGTACTTC. Translating it yields CASSIVAGGPYEQYF. Drawing the rest from reference TRBV19 and TRBJ2-7, the complete variable domain is DGGITQSPKYLFRKEGQNVTLSCEQNLNHDAMYWYRQDPGQGLRLIYYSQIVNDFQKGDIAEGYSVSREKKESFPLTVTSAQKNPTAFYLCASSIVAGGPYEQYFGPGTRLTVT.

Only one count was recorded for this clone. CDR3 residues: CASSVTGIHEQYF. Written as DNA, the CDR3 is TGTGCCAGCAGCGTGACAGGGATCCACGAGCAGTACTTC. The chain carries TRBV27 and TRBJ2-7; TRBD1 matches at 7 bases. CDR1 and CDR2 from the germline V gene are MNHEY and SMNVEV (reference sequence). Unmatched junction bases numbered 7, after V lost 6 bases and J lost 5 bases. CDR3 size: 13 residues.

This sequence joins TRBV19 and TRBJ2-2, with TRBD1 matching over 8 bases. V lost 5 bases, J lost 1 base, and 6 bases stayed unmatched. Germline CDR1 and CDR2: LNHDA and SQIVND (reference sequence). This CDR3 contains 16 residues. The CDR3 region has the DNA TGTGCCAGTAGTCCGGCGACAGGGGTGAACACCGGGGAGCTGTTTTTT. Encoded protein: CASSPATGVNTGELFF.

This chain uses TRBV5-1 with TRBJ2-7; TRBD2 agrees at 12 bases. Looked up from germline, CDR1 is SGHRS and CDR2 is YFSETQ. The trim removed 0 bases at V and 7 bases at J, leaving 5 bases unmatched. This CDR3 spans 15 amino acids. The CDR3 protein is CASSLGLAGVGEQYF. For the CDR3, the DNA is TGCGCCAGCAGCTTGGGACTAGCGGGAGTGGGAGAGCAGTACTTC.

The rearrangement uses TRBV2 and TRBJ1-2; 9 positions match TRBD1. V shed 9 bases and J 6 bases; nucleotides not matched to a gene: 23. Looked up from germline, CDR1 is SNHLY and CDR2 is FYNNEI. The CDR3 has 18 residues. The chain's CDR3 is CARADRVDRGNVRNGYTF. CDR3 nucleotides: TGTGCCAGGGCCGACAGGGTAGACAGGGGGAATGTTAGAAATGGCTACACCTTC.

The rearrangement links TRBV3-1 (or the pseudogene TRBV3-2) to TRBJ2-3, with a weak D call TRBD2 (6 bases). Germline CDR1 is LGHDT and CDR2 is YNNKEL (reference sequence). CDR3 size: 18 residues. Trimming took 2 bases from V and 3 from J, leaving 21 bases between them. As DNA, the CDR3 is TGTGCCAGCAGCCAAAGGTCTAGGAGGGAGACGGAAACAGATACGCAGTATTTT. This encodes CASSQRSRRETETDTQYF.

The V call is TRBV18, the J call TRBJ1-6; D is ambiguous. This CDR3 is built from 14 residues. The V end lost 4 bases, the J end lost 11 bases, and 15 bases lay between the germline ends. Germline CDR1 KGHSH, CDR2 LQKENI. In DNA, the CDR3 is TGTGCCAGCTCACTGGACGGCGTCGGGGCACCCCTCCACTTT. This sequence encodes CASSLDGVGAPLHF.

The table lists this clone with a few counts. The V and J genes are TRBV23-1 and TRBJ1-5, with TRBD1 as a possible D gene (5 bases). TRBV23-1 is given ORF status, its function remaining uncertain. V lost 0 bases and J lost 3, with 24 bases in between. This CDR3 has 20 residues. The CDR3 region is CASSQSGGGGTMGLNQPQHF. CDR3 sequence (DNA): TGCGCCAGCAGTCAATCGGGGGGAGGAGGCACAATGGGGCTCAATCAGCCCCAGCATTTT.

The rearrangement links TRBV19 to TRBJ1-5; D unclear. Germline assignment: CDR1 LNHDA and CDR2 SQIVND (reference sequence). The CDR3 runs 15 residues. Trimming removed 7 bases at V and 5 bases at J, with 18 bases between. The CDR3 loop is CASNRPGVAYQPQHF. In DNA form, the CDR3 reads TGTGCCAGTAACAGACCCGGGGTCGCTTATCAGCCCCAGCATTTT.

The CDR3 loop is CAWTGTGWDEQYF. CDR3 sequence (DNA): TGTGCCTGGACGGGGACAGGGTGGGACGAGCAGTACTTC. V and J are TRBV30 and TRBJ2-7; the match to TRBD1 covers 9 bases. Trimming cost V 4 bases and J 5 bases; bases outside gene matches: 6. The CDR3 is 13 amino acids. Germline V gene lookup returns CDR1 GTSNPN and CDR2 SVGIG (reference sequence).

The rearrangement links TRBV28 to TRBJ1-5, with D perhaps matching TRBD1 (5 bases). Trimming pared 7 bases from V and 3 bases from J, leaving 13 bases between. The CDR3 length is 14 residues. CDR1 MDHEN and CDR2 SYDVKM come from the germline V gene. The CDR3 region is CASKEDSFNQPQHF. The CDR3 coding sequence is TGTGCCAGCAAGGAAGACAGCTTCAATCAGCCCCAGCATTTT.